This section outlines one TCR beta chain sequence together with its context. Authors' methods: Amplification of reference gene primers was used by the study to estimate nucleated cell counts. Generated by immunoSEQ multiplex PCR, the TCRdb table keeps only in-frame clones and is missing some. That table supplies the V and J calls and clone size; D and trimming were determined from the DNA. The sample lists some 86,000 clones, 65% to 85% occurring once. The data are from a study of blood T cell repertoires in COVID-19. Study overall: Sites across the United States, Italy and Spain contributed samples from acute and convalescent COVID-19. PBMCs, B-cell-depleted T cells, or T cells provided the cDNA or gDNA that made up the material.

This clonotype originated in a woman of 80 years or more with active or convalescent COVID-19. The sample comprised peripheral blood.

The CDR3 loop is CASSQQGNREKLFF. The CDR3 bases are TGCGCCAGCAGCCAGCAGGGGAATAGGGAAAAACTGTTTTTT. V gene TRBV5-1 combines with J gene TRBJ1-4, with a possible D match to TRBD1 (6 bases). Germline V gene sequence: CDR1 SGHRS, CDR2 YFSETQ. V was shortened by 4 bases and J by 8 bases, with 15 bases between the two germline ends. CDR3 length: 14 residues.